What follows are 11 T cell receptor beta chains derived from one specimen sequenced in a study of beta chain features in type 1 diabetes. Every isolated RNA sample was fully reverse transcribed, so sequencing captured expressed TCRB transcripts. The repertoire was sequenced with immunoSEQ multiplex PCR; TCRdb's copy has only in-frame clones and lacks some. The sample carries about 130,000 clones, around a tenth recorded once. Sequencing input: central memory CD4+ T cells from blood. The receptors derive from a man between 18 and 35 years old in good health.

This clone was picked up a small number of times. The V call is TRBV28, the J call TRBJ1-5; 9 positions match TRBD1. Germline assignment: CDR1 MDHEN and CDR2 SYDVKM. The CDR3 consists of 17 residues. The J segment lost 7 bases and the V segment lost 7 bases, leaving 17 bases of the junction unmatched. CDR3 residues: CASTSPGQGIEGQPQHF. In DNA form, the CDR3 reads TGTGCCAGCACTTCTCCGGGACAGGGAATCGAGGGGCAGCCCCAGCATTTT.

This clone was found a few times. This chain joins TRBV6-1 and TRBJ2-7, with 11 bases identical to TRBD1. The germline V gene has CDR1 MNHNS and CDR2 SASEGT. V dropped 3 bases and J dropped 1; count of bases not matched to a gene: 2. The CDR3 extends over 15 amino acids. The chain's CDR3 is CASSDGTGGSYEQYF. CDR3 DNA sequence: TGTGCCAGCAGTGACGGGACAGGGGGATCCTACGAGCAGTACTTC.

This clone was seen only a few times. The CDR3 protein is CASRRTSGGGELFF. The CDR3 coding sequence is TGTGCCAGTAGGAGGACTAGCGGGGGCGGGGAGCTGTTTTTT. The V call is TRBV19, the J call TRBJ2-2, with 13 bases that match TRBD2. CDR1 is LNHDA and CDR2 is SQIVND in the germline V gene (reference sequence). The V and J ends lost 6 bases and 7 bases, in that order; junction bases with no gene match: 2. The CDR3 is made up of 14 amino acids. The full variable domain, completed using reference TRBV19 and TRBJ2-2, is DGGITQSPKYLFRKEGQNVTLSCEQNLNHDAMYWYRQDPGQGLRLIYYSQIVNDFQKGDIAEGYSVSREKKESFPLTVTSAQKNPTAFYLCASRRTSGGGELFFGEGSRLTVL.

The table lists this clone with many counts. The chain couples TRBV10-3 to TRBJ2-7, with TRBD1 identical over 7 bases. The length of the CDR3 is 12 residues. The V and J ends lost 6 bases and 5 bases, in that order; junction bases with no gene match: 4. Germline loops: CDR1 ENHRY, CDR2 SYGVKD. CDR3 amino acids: CAISNRGDEQYF. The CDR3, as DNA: TGTGCCATCAGCAACAGGGGCGACGAGCAGTACTTC.

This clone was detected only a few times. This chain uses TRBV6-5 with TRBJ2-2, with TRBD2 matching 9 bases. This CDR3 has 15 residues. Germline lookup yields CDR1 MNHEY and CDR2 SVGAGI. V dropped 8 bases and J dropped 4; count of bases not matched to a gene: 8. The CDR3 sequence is CASRLAGAGTGELFF. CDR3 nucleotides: TGTGCCAGCCGATTAGCGGGGGCCGGCACCGGGGAGCTGTTTTTT.

The CDR3 loop reads CATTRWAGEGGTGYTF. CDR3 bases: TGTGCGACCACCAGATGGGCAGGGGAGGGTGGCACTGGCTACACCTTC. The chain joins TRBV7-2 to TRBJ1-2; D might be TRBD1 (6 bases). Germline values: CDR1 SGHTA, CDR2 FQGNSA. The CDR3 runs to 16 residues.

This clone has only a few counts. CDR3 bases: TGTGCCAGCAGCCCATCCCAGGGGGCGAGCACTGAAGCTTTCTTT. Translating gives CASSPSQGASTEAFF. The J gene is TRBJ1-1, the V gene TRBV7-2, with 8 bases matching TRBD1. J lost 4 bases, V lost 5 bases, and 9 bases had no gene match. Germline V gene lookup returns CDR1 SGHTA and CDR2 FQGNSA. The CDR3 is made up of 15 amino acids.

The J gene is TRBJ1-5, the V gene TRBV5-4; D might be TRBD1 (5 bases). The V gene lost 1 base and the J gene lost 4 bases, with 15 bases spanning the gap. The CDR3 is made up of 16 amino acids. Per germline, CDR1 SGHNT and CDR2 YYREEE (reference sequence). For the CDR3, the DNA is TGTGCCAGCAGCTTGCAGGGTTCGGGCCATAATCAGCCCCAGCATTTT. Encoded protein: CASSLQGSGHNQPQHF. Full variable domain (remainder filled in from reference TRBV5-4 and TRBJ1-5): ETGVTQSPTHLIKTRGQQVTLRCSSQSGHNTVSWYQQALGQGPQFIFQYYREEENGRGNFPPRFSGLQFPNYSSELNVNALELDDSALYLCASSLQGSGHNQPQHFGDGTRLSIL.

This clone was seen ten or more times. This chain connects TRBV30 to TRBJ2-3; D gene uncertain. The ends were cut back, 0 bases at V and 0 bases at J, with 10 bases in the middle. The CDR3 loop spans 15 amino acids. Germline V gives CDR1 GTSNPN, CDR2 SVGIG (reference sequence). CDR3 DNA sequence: TGTGCCTGGAGTGTACTGTCGGGTAGCACAGATACGCAGTATTTT. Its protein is CAWSVLSGSTDTQYF.

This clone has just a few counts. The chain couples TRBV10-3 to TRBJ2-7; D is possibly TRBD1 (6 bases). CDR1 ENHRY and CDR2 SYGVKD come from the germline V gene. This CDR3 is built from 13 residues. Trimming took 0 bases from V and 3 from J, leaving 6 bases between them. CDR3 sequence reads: CAISESGGYEQYF. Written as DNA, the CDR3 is TGTGCCATCAGTGAGTCAGGGGGCTACGAGCAGTACTTC.

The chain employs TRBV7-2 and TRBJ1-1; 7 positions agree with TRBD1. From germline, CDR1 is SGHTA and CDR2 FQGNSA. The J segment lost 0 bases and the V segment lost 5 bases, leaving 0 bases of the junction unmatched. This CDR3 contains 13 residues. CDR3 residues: CASSGQVNTEAFF. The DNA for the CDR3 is TGTGCCAGCAGCGGACAGGTGAACACTGAAGCTTTCTTT.